The 15 T cell receptor beta chains reported below all come from one sample, sequenced in a study of CD8+CD57+ T cells in acquired aplastic anemia. The template for TCR beta VDJ and CDR3 sequence profiling was genomic DNA. TCRdb fed the reads into MiXCR, producing one record per CDR3 protein. The table lists 220,000 or so distinct CDR3 sequences, 50% to 70% of them singletons, with about 60% in the top ten. The authors sequenced patients whose flow cytometry had shown CD8+CD57+ cell expansion. Sequencing input: sorted CD4+, CD8+, or CD8+CD57+ T cells (not recorded which) from PBMCs. These receptors were collected from a human donor with aplastic anemia.

Remarks on this clonotype: The CDR3 end shows no conserved phenylalanine or tryptophan, and so a read error is likely. The chain is built from TRBV20-1 and TRBJ2-7, with 12 bases identical to TRBD2. Germline lookup yields CDR1 DFQATT and CDR2 SNEGSKA (reference sequence). This CDR3 spans 15 amino acids. V was pared by 3 bases and J by 2 bases, with 5 bases of the junction left unmatched. CDR3 coding DNA: TGCAGTGCTAGCGGACTAGCGGGGACCACCTACGAGCAGTACCTC. This gives the protein CSASGLAGTTYEQYL.

The V gene is TRBV5-6, the J gene TRBJ1-4, with D maybe TRBD1 (5 bases). Germline CDR1 and CDR2: SGHDT and YYEEEE. V was trimmed by 0 bases and J by 8 bases, leaving 11 bases between them. The CDR3 consists of 14 residues. The CDR3 DNA follows: TGTGCCAGCAGCTTGGAGGGGAGAGGGGAAAAACTGTTTTTT. It translates to CASSLEGRGEKLFF.

The chain uses TRBV20-1 and TRBJ2-7; 7 bases agree with TRBD2. Unmatched junction bases numbered 4, after V lost 0 bases and J lost 2 bases. This CDR3 spans 14 amino acids. The germline CDR1 and CDR2 sequences are DFQATT and SNEGSKA (reference sequence). CDR3 sequence (DNA): TGCAGTGCTAGAGATAGCGGGTTAGCCTACGAGCAGTACTTC. Protein product: CSARDSGLAYEQYF.

The rearrangement uses TRBV29-1 and TRBJ2-3, with TRBD1 matching over 10 bases. The germline V gene has CDR1 SQVTM and CDR2 ANQGSEA. J lost 2 bases, V lost 6 bases, and 8 bases had no gene match. This CDR3 has 15 amino acids. The CDR3 bases are TGCAGCGTCAAGGACAGGGGGTTGTTCACAGATACGCAGTATTTT. The encoded protein is CSVKDRGLFTDTQYF.

V usage is TRBV15 and J usage is TRBJ2-3, with 10 bases matching TRBD1. This CDR3 contains 17 residues. Germline values: CDR1 LNHNV, CDR2 YYDKDF (reference sequence). The V and J ends lost 3 bases and 2 bases, in that order; junction bases with no gene match: 8. CDR3 in amino acids: CATSSYAGTGVTDTQYF. In DNA, the CDR3 is TGTGCCACCAGCAGTTACGCCGGGACAGGGGTCACAGATACGCAGTATTTT.

This sequence joins TRBV7-3 and TRBJ2-7; no reliable D call. Germline V lookup: CDR1 SGHTA, CDR2 FQGTGA. There are 13 residues in the CDR3. V lost 2 bases and J lost 2, with 7 bases in between. The CDR3 loop reads CASSLEPAYEQYF. Written as DNA, the CDR3 is TGTGCCAGCAGCTTAGAGCCCGCCTACGAGCAGTACTTC. The entire variable domain, with the rest obtained from reference TRBV7-3 and TRBJ2-7, is as follows: GAGVSQTPSNKVTEKGKYVELRCDPISGHTALYWYRQSLGQGPEFLIYFQGTGAADDSGLPNDRFFAVRPEGSVSTLKIQRTERGDSAVYLCASSLEPAYEQYFGPGTRLTVT.

The V gene is TRBV9, the J gene TRBJ1-1; tentatively, D is TRBD1 (5 bases). The CDR3 runs 16 residues. Trimming left V 4 bases short and J 1 base short, with 17 bases between. Looked up from germline, CDR1 is SGDLS and CDR2 is YYNGEE. CDR3 amino acids: CASSTGHPGGNTEAFF. The CDR3 region has the DNA TGTGCCAGCAGCACCGGACATCCCGGGGGGAACACTGAAGCTTTCTTT.

The chain is built from TRBV2 and TRBJ2-3, with TRBD2 matching 13 bases. This CDR3 contains 20 residues. Per the germline V gene, CDR1 is SNHLY and CDR2 is FYNNEI. V shed 7 bases and J 1 base; nucleotides not matched to a gene: 17. The CDR3, as DNA: TGTGCCAGCACCCTGACTAGCGGGGGGACAGGGGTTTTTGGCACAGATACGCAGTATTTT. Translated, it gives CASTLTSGGTGVFGTDTQYF.

This chain joins TRBV6-4 and TRBJ2-3; the D gene is possibly TRBD1 (6 bases). The V gene lost 8 bases and the J gene lost 2 bases, with 11 bases spanning the gap. Germline V gene sequence: CDR1 MRHNA, CDR2 SNTAGT. CDR3 length equals 13 residues. CDR3 loop: CASGEGHTDTQYF. The DNA for the CDR3 is TGTGCCAGCGGCGAGGGACACACAGATACGCAGTATTTT.

V usage is TRBV7-2 and J usage is TRBJ2-2; perhaps TRBD2 as D (6 bases). Trimming took off 5 bases at V and 7 bases at J, with 14 bases between the two ends. Germline V lookup: CDR1 SGHTA, CDR2 FQGNSA. CDR3 length equals 14 residues. As DNA, the CDR3 is TGTGCCAGCAGCGGGTGGGAGGAAATCGGGGAGCTGTTTTTT. Its protein is CASSGWEEIGELFF.

In the case of this clonotype: Given the absence of the conserved phenylalanine or tryptophan at the CDR3 end, a read error is likely. This rearrangement joins TRBV30 to TRBJ2-7; D might be TRBD1 (6 bases). Per germline, CDR1 GTSNPN and CDR2 SVGIG (reference sequence). Trimming removed 5 bases at V and 1 base at J, with 9 bases between. The CDR3 totals 12 residues. The CDR3 nucleotides are TGTGCCTGGGGCGGACAGTCCTACGAGCAGTACCTC. Its translation: CAWGGQSYEQYL.

The rearrangement links TRBV24-1 to TRBJ2-2; 7 bases fit TRBD1. This CDR3 contains 14 residues. Losses at the gene ends were 8 bases for V and 7 bases for J; bases not matched to a gene: 9. CDR1 is KGHDR, CDR2 SFDVKD, per germline. CDR3 nucleotide sequence: TGTGCCACCACCCAGGGGACAGTAAGCGGGGAGCTGTTTTTT. This translates into CATTQGTVSGELFF.

The rearrangement joins TRBV7-3 to TRBJ2-7; perhaps D is TRBD1 or TRBD2 (5 bases each). V lost 6 bases to trimming and J lost 2 bases, with 14 bases between them. This CDR3 has 14 amino acids. CDR1 and CDR2 from the germline V gene are SGHTA and FQGTGA. The CDR3 coding sequence is TGTGCCAGCAGTCAAACCGGGGCGACCTACGAGCAGTACTTC. It is translated as CASSQTGATYEQYF.

In this sample, this clonotype turned up once. The chain carries TRBV10-3 and TRBJ2-1, with TRBD2 matching over 7 bases. J was trimmed by 8 bases and V by 3 bases; bases with no gene match: 4. The CDR3 runs 13 residues. The germline gives CDR1 ENHRY, CDR2 SYGVKD. The chain's CDR3 is CAISEGLEDEQFF. In DNA, the CDR3 is TGTGCCATCAGTGAAGGACTAGAAGATGAGCAGTTCTTC.

The CDR3 is CASSSSGVDGYTIYF. The DNA of the CDR3 is TGTGCCAGCAGTTCATCGGGGGTTGATGGCTACACCATATATTTT. The rearrangement joins TRBV12-3 or TRBV12-4 to TRBJ1-3, with a possible D match to TRBD1 (5 bases). Trimming stripped 4 bases from V and 8 bases from J, with 18 bases between. The CDR3 runs to 15 residues.